This T cell receptor (beta chain) was identified during a study of blood T cell repertoires in COVID-19. Study summary: The United States, Italy and Spain supplied acute and convalescent COVID-19 samples. T cells, B-cell-depleted T cells, or PBMCs provided the cDNA or gDNA that served as material.

Methods used by the authors: Reference gene primer amplification yielded estimated nucleated cell counts. Clones were read by immunoSEQ multiplex PCR, and TCRdb kept only the in-frame ones, dropping some. V and J calls and clone size come straight from that table; D and trimming were deduced from the DNA. Among about 200,000 clones listed, about 84% were seen once. This clone was detected only once. Patients of the Seattle cohort, enrolled during active infection, were followed longitudinally. The sequence was collected from a person aged 70 to 79 with COVID-19, enrolled during active disease. The sequenced sample was peripheral blood.

CDR3 protein: CASSPRAGLTHNEQFF. DNA for the CDR3: TGTGCCAGCAGCCCTCGCGCGGGACTAACCCACAATGAGCAGTTCTTC. The chain recombines TRBV7-2 with TRBJ2-1; 7 bases fit TRBD2. Germline CDR1 SGHTA, CDR2 FQGNSA. V trimming: 5 bases; J trimming: 5 bases; junction bases outside the gene matches: 12. CDR3 length equals 16 residues.